This T cell receptor beta chain derives from a study of shared clonotypes between healthy human individuals. Study outcomes and limitations: Despite large depth, sorted-subset datasets appeared incompletely sequenced.

CD8 cells classed as naive were CD45RO-negative and positively selected for CCR7, excluding terminally differentiated effector memory CD45RA+ cells. This clone was recorded only once. Its matching antigen is unknown. This sample includes further DNA sequences coding for the same CDR3. Germline V gene lookup returns CDR1 MDHEN and CDR2 SYDVKM. This CDR3 has 14 residues. With 5 bases clipped from V and 2 bases from J, the junction kept 1 base outside the gene matches. Each cell subset's genomic DNA was divided evenly among several immunoSEQ plates. Repertoires were generated with immunoSEQ multiplex PCR, while TCRdb's copy carries only in-frame clones and drops some. The data contain a few million clones, roughly 93% of them singletons.

The TCR sequence derives from a man aged 18 to 30 in good health. Some clones in this sample may be carry-over from other donors' samples. Sequenced input: naive CD8+ T cells from PBMCs. The V and J genes are TRBV28 and TRBJ2-3, with 10 nucleotides matching TRBD2. The chain's CDR3 is CASSLAGDTDTQYF. CDR3 DNA: TGTGCCAGCAGTCTAGCGGGAGACACAGATACGCAGTATTTT.